Below are 23 T cell receptor beta chains sequenced from a single sample in a study of identical twins. TCRdb re-called the 5' RACE reads with MiXCR, one entry per CDR3 protein. The table has 300,000 to 400,000 distinct CDR3 sequences, 10% to 15% seen once. These records were also assigned to another study, of yellow fever vaccine responses in identical twins.

Source material: CD8+ T cells sorted from blood. The receptors come from a young woman in good health.

The rearrangement joins TRBV5-8 to TRBJ2-3; D may be TRBD2 (7 bases). The germline V and J ends were trimmed by 5 bases and 0 bases, with 16 bases remaining between them. This CDR3 is built from 16 residues. The germline gives CDR1 SGHTS, CDR2 YDEGEE. The CDR3 nucleotides are TGTGCCAGCAGTCCCGGCGGCGGGGGCAGCACAGATACGCAGTATTTT. Its translation: CASSPGGGGSTDTQYF. Complete variable domain (other parts from reference TRBV5-8 and TRBJ2-3): EAGVTQSPTHLIKTRGQQATLRCSPISGHTSVYWYQQALGLGLQFLLWYDEGEERNRGNFPPRFSGRQFPNYSSELNVNALELEDSALYLCASSPGGGGSTDTQYFGPGTRLTVL.

The chain joins TRBV12-3 or TRBV12-4 to TRBJ1-5, with 9 bases fitting TRBD1. The CDR3 extends over 14 amino acids. J lost 6 bases, V lost 5 bases, and 5 bases had no gene match. CDR3 coding DNA: TGTGCCAGCAGTCAAACAGGGGGCATTCAGCCCCAGCATTTT. Protein product: CASSQTGGIQPQHF.

This clonotype was observed a handful of times. This rearrangement joins TRBV11-1 to TRBJ2-1; D is possibly TRBD2 (6 bases). The germline CDR1 and CDR2 sequences are SGHAT and FQDESV (reference sequence). The CDR3 extends over 15 amino acids. Trimming shortened V by 7 bases and J by 4 bases, and 17 bases separated the two germline ends. CDR3 sequence (DNA): TGTGCCAGCACTTCGGCGGGACCCGCTTACAATGAGCAGTTCTTC. This gives the protein CASTSAGPAYNEQFF.

The chain's CDR3 is CASSLALAGGYEQYF. As DNA, the CDR3 is TGCGCCAGCAGCTTGGCCTTAGCGGGAGGGTACGAGCAGTACTTC. The chain combines TRBV5-1 with TRBJ2-7; 11 bases are shared with TRBD2. CDR3 size: 15 residues. Germline values: CDR1 SGHRS, CDR2 YFSETQ. V gave up 0 bases and J gave up 4 bases; unmatched junction bases: 3.

This clonotype was seen at least ten times. This rearrangement joins TRBV4-1 to TRBJ2-5; 7 nucleotides line up with TRBD2. Per the germline V gene, CDR1 is MGHRA and CDR2 is YSYEKL. The CDR3 has 14 residues. Germline trimming cut 0 bases from V and 9 bases from J; bases unmatched to any gene: 7. The CDR3 DNA sequence: TGCGCCAGCAGCCAAGATAATCTAGCGGAATCCCAGTACTTC. This gives the protein CASSQDNLAESQYF.

A few counts support this clonotype. V is TRBV11-2 and J is TRBJ1-5, with a tentative D call TRBD1 (5 bases). V lost 5 bases and J lost 3, with 8 bases in between. The CDR3 is made up of 13 amino acids. CDR1 is SGHAT, CDR2 FQNNGV, per germline. In DNA, the CDR3 is TGTGCCAGCAGCGCGGGGCTCAATCAGCCCCAGCATTTT. Amino acids: CASSAGLNQPQHF.

J is TRBJ2-7 and V is TRBV4-1, with D tentatively TRBD1 (6 bases). The CDR3 contains 15 residues. Germline V gives CDR1 MGHRA, CDR2 YSYEKL. With 2 bases removed from V and 0 bases from J, the gap between germline ends came to 11 bases. The CDR3 loop reads CASSQTWDNSYEQYF. The CDR3 DNA follows: TGCGCCAGCAGCCAAACCTGGGACAACTCCTACGAGCAGTACTTC.

The J gene is TRBJ2-5, the V gene TRBV3-1; the D gene is possibly TRBD2 (6 bases). The CDR3 runs to 16 residues. Trimming removed 4 bases from V and 5 bases from J, with 20 bases in between. Germline values: CDR1 LGHDT, CDR2 YNNKEL (reference sequence). The CDR3: CASSPPATRLKETQYF. The DNA of the CDR3 is TGTGCCAGCAGCCCCCCGGCGACTAGGCTTAAGGAGACCCAGTACTTC.

V gene TRBV11-2 combines with J gene TRBJ2-2; tentatively, D is TRBD1 (6 bases). CDR1 is SGHAT and CDR2 is FQNNGV in the germline V gene. This CDR3 has 13 residues. With 10 bases removed from V and 6 bases from J, the gap between germline ends came to 15 bases. The CDR3 bases are TGTGCCACGTACACAGGGCTGGCCGGGGAGCTGTTTTTT. Its translation is CATYTGLAGELFF.

This clonotype was seen many times. This sequence joins TRBV25-1 and TRBJ2-2; the match to TRBD1 covers 8 bases. The junction had 5 bases not matched to a gene; V was cut back by 8 bases and J by 3 bases. CDR1 and CDR2 (germline): MGHDK, SYGVNS. The CDR3 consists of 14 residues. The CDR3 spells CASGPQGDTGELFF. The CDR3 DNA sequence: TGTGCCAGCGGACCACAGGGGGACACCGGGGAGCTGTTTTTT.

Many counts were recorded for this clonotype. This chain connects TRBV5-1 to TRBJ2-1, with D possibly being TRBD1 or TRBD2 (5 bases each). Germline V gene lookup returns CDR1 SGHRS and CDR2 YFSETQ. The germline V and J ends were trimmed by 5 bases and 4 bases, with 10 bases remaining between them. The CDR3 length is 13 residues. CDR3 region: CASSRGAYNEQFF. The DNA of the CDR3 is TGCGCCAGCAGTCGGGGCGCTTACAATGAGCAGTTCTTC.

The chain recombines TRBV2 with TRBJ2-1; D unresolved. CDR3 size: 16 residues. The germline CDR1 and CDR2 sequences are SNHLY and FYNNEI. Trimming removed 4 bases at V and 6 bases at J, with 19 bases between. The CDR3 here is CASSGMKLDWTNEQFF. The CDR3 DNA reads TGTGCCAGCAGTGGAATGAAGTTAGACTGGACCAATGAGCAGTTCTTC.

In this sample, this clonotype turned up a few times. This chain uses TRBV29-1 with TRBJ2-1; 7 bases line up with TRBD1. Germline V gene data show CDR1 as SQVTM and CDR2 as ANQGSEA. The length of the CDR3 is 14 residues. With V trimmed by 5 bases and J by 0 bases, 4 bases remained unmatched. CDR3 bases: TGCAGCGTTTATGGACAGGACTCCTACAATGAGCAGTTCTTC. Protein: CSVYGQDSYNEQFF.

There are a few counts of this clonotype. V and J are TRBV18 and TRBJ1-1, with D perhaps TRBD1 (5 bases). There are 12 residues in the CDR3. From germline, CDR1 is KGHSH and CDR2 LQKENI. V was pared by 6 bases and J by 5 bases, with 10 bases between. The CDR3 region is CASSLQATEAFF. The CDR3 DNA reads as TGTGCCAGCTCGTTACAGGCTACTGAAGCTTTCTTT.

This clonotype has just a few counts. V gene TRBV27 combines with J gene TRBJ2-1; D is unresolved. The V and J ends lost 1 base and 8 bases respectively, with 3 bases between them. This CDR3 has 11 amino acids. CDR1 and CDR2 (germline): MNHEY, SMNVEV (reference sequence). As DNA, the CDR3 is TGTGCCAGCAGTTTATATGATGAGCAGTTCTTC. The encoded protein is CASSLYDEQFF.

This clonotype has ten or more counts. The J gene is TRBJ2-7, the V gene TRBV7-9, with 12 bases that match TRBD2. With V trimmed by 5 bases and J by 4 bases, 6 bases remained unmatched. Germline V gene sequence: CDR1 SEHNR, CDR2 FQNEAQ (reference sequence). The CDR3 consists of 15 residues. Here the CDR3 reads CASSPSSGRGYEQYF. The CDR3 nucleotides are TGTGCCAGCAGCCCCTCTAGCGGGAGGGGGTACGAGCAGTACTTC. Supplemented by reference TRBV7-9 and TRBJ2-7, the full variable domain reads DTGVSQNPRHKITKRGQNVTFRCDPISEHNRLYWYRQTLGQGPEFLTYFQNEAQLEKSRLLSDRFSAERPKGSFSTLEIQRTEQGDSAMYLCASSPSSGRGYEQYFGPGTRLTVT.

The gene calls are TRBV7-9 and TRBJ2-5, with D possibly called TRBD1 or TRBD2 (5 bases each). Germline CDR1 SEHNR, CDR2 FQNEAQ (reference sequence). This CDR3 region has 15 residues. The V end lost 2 bases, the J end lost 11 bases, and 21 bases lay between the germline ends. In DNA, the CDR3 is TGTGCCAGCAGCTTAATAAAACCGGGACCGAAGGGGCAGTACTTC. The encoded protein is CASSLIKPGPKGQYF.

Many counts were recorded for this clonotype. The chain combines TRBV20-1 with TRBJ2-1; 9 bases are a match to TRBD2. The CDR3 is made up of 16 amino acids. Germline CDR1 is DFQATT and CDR2 is SNEGSKA (reference sequence). The junction had 7 bases not matched to a gene; V was cut back by 2 bases and J by 2 bases. The CDR3 DNA is TGCAGTGCTAGAAACGTGCTAGCGGGGACCTACAATGAGCAGTTCTTC. It encodes CSARNVLAGTYNEQFF.

The genes are TRBV4-1 and TRBJ2-3, with D tentatively TRBD1 (6 bases). V was pared by 7 bases and J by 5 bases, with 13 bases between. The CDR3 sequence is 13 residues long. Germline values: CDR1 MGHRA, CDR2 YSYEKL. CDR3 in DNA: TGCGCCAGCACGGCTTTACAGGGAGATACGCAGTATTTT. It codes for CASTALQGDTQYF.

This clonotype has a handful of counts. The gene calls are TRBV12-3 or TRBV12-4 and TRBJ2-1; 8 bases agree with TRBD2. This CDR3 comprises 14 residues. After removal of 7 bases from V and 7 bases from J, the junction contained 9 bases not matched to a gene. The CDR3 reads CASNLSGNENEQFF. The CDR3 nucleotides are TGTGCCAGCAACCTTAGCGGGAATGAAAATGAGCAGTTCTTC.

In its sample, this clonotype was seen many times. The chain carries TRBV20-1 and TRBJ1-1; 10 nucleotides match TRBD1. The V gene's germline CDR1 is DFQATT and CDR2 SNEGSKA (reference sequence). This CDR3 is built from 15 residues. The ends lost 3 bases at V and 4 bases at J; junction bases unmatched: 8. The CDR3 DNA reads TGCAGTGCTAGGAGTCCGGGACAGGGGTTCACTGAAGCTTTCTTT. It is translated as CSARSPGQGFTEAFF.

This clonotype was counted ten times or more. The V and J genes are TRBV15 and TRBJ1-5; D remains ambiguous. The germline V gene encodes CDR1 LNHNV and CDR2 YYDKDF (reference sequence). V was clipped by 0 bases and J by 2 bases, with 2 bases between them. CDR3 length: 13 residues. The CDR3 sequence: CATSREGNQPQHF. CDR3 nucleotide sequence: TGTGCCACCAGCAGAGAGGGCAATCAGCCCCAGCATTTT. The full variable domain, in which reference TRBV15 and TRBJ1-5 provide the parts outside the CDR3, is DAMVIQNPRYQVTQFGKPVTLSCSQTLNHNVMYWYQQKSSQAPKLLFHYYDKDFNNEADTPDNFQSRRPNTSFCFLDIRSPGLGDTAMYLCATSREGNQPQHFGDGTRLSIL.

This clonotype was picked up a small number of times. V gene TRBV7-9 combines with J gene TRBJ2-1; D is unresolved. The CDR3 spans 16 residues. CDR1 is SEHNR and CDR2 is FQNEAQ in the germline V gene (reference sequence). V lost 5 bases, J lost 1 base, and 15 bases lay in between. The CDR3 DNA follows: TGTGCCAGCAGCCCACTGCTAGGCATGTCCTACAATGAGCAGTTCTTC. Translating it yields CASSPLLGMSYNEQFF. Filled out from reference TRBV7-9 and TRBJ2-1, the complete variable domain reads DTGVSQNPRHKITKRGQNVTFRCDPISEHNRLYWYRQTLGQGPEFLTYFQNEAQLEKSRLLSDRFSAERPKGSFSTLEIQRTEQGDSAMYLCASSPLLGMSYNEQFFGPGTRLTVL.